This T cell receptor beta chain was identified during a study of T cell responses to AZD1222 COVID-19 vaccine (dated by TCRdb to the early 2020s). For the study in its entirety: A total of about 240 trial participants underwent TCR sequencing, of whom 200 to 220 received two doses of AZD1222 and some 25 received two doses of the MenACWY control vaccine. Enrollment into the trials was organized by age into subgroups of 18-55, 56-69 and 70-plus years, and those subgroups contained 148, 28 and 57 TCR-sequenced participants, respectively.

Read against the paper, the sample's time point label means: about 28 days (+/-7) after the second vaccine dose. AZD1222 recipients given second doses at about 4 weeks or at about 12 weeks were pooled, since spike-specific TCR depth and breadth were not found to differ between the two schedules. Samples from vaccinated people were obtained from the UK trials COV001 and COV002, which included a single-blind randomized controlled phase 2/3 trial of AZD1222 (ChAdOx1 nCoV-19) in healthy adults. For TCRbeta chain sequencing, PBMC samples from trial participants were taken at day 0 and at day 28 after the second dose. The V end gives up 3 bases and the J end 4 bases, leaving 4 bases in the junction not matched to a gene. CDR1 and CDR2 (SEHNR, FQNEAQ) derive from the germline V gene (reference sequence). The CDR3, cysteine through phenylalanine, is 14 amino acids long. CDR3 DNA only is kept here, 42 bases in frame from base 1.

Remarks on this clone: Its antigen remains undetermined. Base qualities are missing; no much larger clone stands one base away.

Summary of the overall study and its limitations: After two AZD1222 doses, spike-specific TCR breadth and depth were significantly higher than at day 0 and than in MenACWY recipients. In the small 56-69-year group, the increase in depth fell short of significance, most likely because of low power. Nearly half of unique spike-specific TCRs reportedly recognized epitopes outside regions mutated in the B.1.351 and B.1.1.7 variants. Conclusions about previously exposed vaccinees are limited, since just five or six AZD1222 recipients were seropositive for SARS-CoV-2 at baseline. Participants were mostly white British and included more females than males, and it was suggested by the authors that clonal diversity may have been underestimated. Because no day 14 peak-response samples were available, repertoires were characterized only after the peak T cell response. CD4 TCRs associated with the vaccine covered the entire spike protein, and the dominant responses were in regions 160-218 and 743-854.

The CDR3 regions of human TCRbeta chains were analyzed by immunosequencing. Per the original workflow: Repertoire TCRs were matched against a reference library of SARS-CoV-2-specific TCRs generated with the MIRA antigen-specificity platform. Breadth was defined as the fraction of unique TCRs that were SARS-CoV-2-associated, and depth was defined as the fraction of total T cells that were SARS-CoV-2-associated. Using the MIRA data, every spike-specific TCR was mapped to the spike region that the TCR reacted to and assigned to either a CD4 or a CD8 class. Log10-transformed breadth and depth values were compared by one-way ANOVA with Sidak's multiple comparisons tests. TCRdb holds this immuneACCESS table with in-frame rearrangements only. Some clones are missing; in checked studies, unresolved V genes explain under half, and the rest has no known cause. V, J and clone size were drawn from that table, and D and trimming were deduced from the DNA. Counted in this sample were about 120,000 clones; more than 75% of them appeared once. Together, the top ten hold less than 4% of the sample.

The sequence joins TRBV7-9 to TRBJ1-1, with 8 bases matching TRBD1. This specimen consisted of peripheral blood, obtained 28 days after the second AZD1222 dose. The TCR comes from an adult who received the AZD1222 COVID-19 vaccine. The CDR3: CASSFPTGVTEAFF. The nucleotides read TGTGCCAGCAGCTTCCCGACAGGGGTCACTGAAGCTTTCTTT.